This T cell receptor (beta chain) was sequenced for a study of cytomegalovirus exposure and HLA in healthy donors. Study-wide context: The roughly 110 validation repertoires used the same platform as the 550 to 850 first-cohort repertoires (as reported by a later analysis).

Comment on this clone: Antigen specificity is unknown.

Profiled with immunoSEQ multiplex PCR; TCRdb holds only in-frame clones, not every one. In the table there are a few hundred thousand clones, about 91% of which are singletons. Regarding the study as a whole: Many donors shared some public TCRs, even though most TCR sequences were rare.

The receptor was derived from a woman aged 18 to 35 in good health and CMV-seronegative. Sequenced: PBMCs.

In nucleotides, the CDR3 is TGTGCCAGCAGCTTCTCGGGACAGAGCTACGAGCAGTACTTC. Protein sequence: CASSFSGQSYEQYF. V and J are TRBV7-2 and TRBJ2-7, with TRBD1 matching over 7 bases. CDR1 is SGHTA and CDR2 is FQGNSA in the germline V gene. The CDR3 loop spans 14 amino acids. V was clipped by 3 bases and J by 3 bases; unmatched bases: 5. The full variable domain, its missing parts supplied by reference TRBV7-2 and TRBJ2-7, is GAGVSQSPSNKVTEKGKDVELRCDPISGHTALYWYRQSLGQGLEFLIYFQGNSAPDKSGLPSDRFSAERTGGSVSTLTIQRTQQEDSAVYLCASSFSGQSYEQYFGPGTRLTVT.